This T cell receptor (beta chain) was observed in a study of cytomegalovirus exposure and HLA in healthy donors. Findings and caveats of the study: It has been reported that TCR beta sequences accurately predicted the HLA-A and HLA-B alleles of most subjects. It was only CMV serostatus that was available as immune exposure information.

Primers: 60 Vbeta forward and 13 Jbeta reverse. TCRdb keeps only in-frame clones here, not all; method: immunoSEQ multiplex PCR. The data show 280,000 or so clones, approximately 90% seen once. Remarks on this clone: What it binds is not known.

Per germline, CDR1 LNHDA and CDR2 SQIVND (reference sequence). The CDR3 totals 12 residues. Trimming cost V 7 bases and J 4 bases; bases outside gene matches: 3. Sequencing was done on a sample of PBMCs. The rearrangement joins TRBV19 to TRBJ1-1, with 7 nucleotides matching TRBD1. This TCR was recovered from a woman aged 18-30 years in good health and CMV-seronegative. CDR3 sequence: CASKQGSTEAFF. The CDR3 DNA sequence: TGTGCCAGTAAACAGGGGAGCACTGAAGCTTTCTTT.